The rows below give T cell receptor beta chains drawn from one sample of a study of blood T cell repertoires in COVID-19. Repertoires were generated with immunoSEQ multiplex PCR, while TCRdb's copy carries only in-frame clones and drops some. The sample has 150,000 to 200,000 clones, 76% seen once; the top ten hold 17%. Material for sequencing was PBMCs or T cells enriched from blood (not recorded which). Every receptor here comes from a woman aged 50 to 60 with acute COVID-19. Each CDR3 is given with its conserved first and last residue. Fields, in order: J gene, V gene, clone size, D gene, CDR3 protein, CDR3 DNA. D genes are given only for firm matches. Not all rows give a size; the values are once, few, many and, for expanded clones, a class.

>TRBJ2-5|TRBV4-2|-|-
CASSPPGRLETQYF
TGTGCCAGCAGCCCCCCTGGTCGGTTGGAGACCCAGTACTTC
>TRBJ2-5|TRBV24-1|-|TRBD1
CATSEYRDRGEETQYF
TGTGCCACCAGTGAGTACCGGGACAGGGGGGAAGAGACCCAGTACTTC
>TRBJ2-2|TRBV19|-|-
CASRNFEPLFPGELFF
TGTGCCAGCCGCAACTTCGAGCCGTTGTTCCCCGGGGAGCTGTTTTTT
>TRBJ2-3|TRBV4-1|-|TRBD2
CASSLRGGAGSTDTQYF
TGCGCCAGCAGCCTTCGCGGGGGGGCCGGAAGCACAGATACGCAGTATTTT
>TRBJ1-3|TRBV18|-|-
CASSPREVGGNTIYF
TGTGCCAGCTCACCAAGAGAGGTCGGGGGAAACACCATATATTTT
>TRBJ2-3|TRBV10-2|few|-
CASSGFSHTDTQYF
TGCGCCAGCAGTGGGTTTTCACACACAGATACGCAGTATTTT
>TRBJ1-2|TRBV5-4|-|TRBD1
CASIGTGYGYTF
TGTGCCAGCATCGGGACAGGCTATGGCTACACCTTC
>TRBJ1-5|TRBV28|-|-
CASSLETGTGNQPQHF
TGTGCCAGCAGTTTAGAAACGGGTACCGGCAATCAGCCCCAGCATTTT
>TRBJ1-3|TRBV6-5|-|-
CATTQFAESGNTIYF
TGTGCCACCACCCAATTCGCGGAATCTGGAAACACCATATATTTT
>TRBJ2-2|TRBV9|-|-
CASSVVPGTNTGELFF
TGTGCCAGCAGCGTAGTTCCGGGAACAAACACCGGGGAGCTGTTTTTT
>TRBJ1-2|TRBV28|-|TRBD1
CASRTPGTGADGYTF
TGTGCCAGCAGAACCCCCGGGACAGGGGCGGATGGCTACACCTTC
>TRBJ1-5|TRBV7-2|few|-
CASSLASGTGQPQHF
TGTGCCAGCAGCTTAGCTTCTGGGACTGGCCAGCCCCAGCATTTT
>TRBJ1-6|TRBV19|-|TRBD1
CASSGRTGNNSPLHF
TGTGCCAGTAGTGGTCGGACAGGGAATAATTCACCCCTCCACTTT
>TRBJ1-1|TRBV28|-|-
CASSLGGGSTEAFF
TGTGCCAGCAGTTTAGGTGGAGGGTCCACTGAAGCTTTCTTT
>TRBJ2-5|TRBV6-1|-|-
CASSSATGERETQYF
TGTGCCAGCAGTTCAGCGACGGGGGAGAGGGAGACCCAGTACTTC
>TRBJ2-3|TRBV19|-|TRBD2
CASGTSGGYTDTQYF
TGTGCCAGTGGGACTAGCGGGGGATACACAGATACGCAGTATTTT
>TRBJ2-1|TRBV7-9|-|-
CASSLGATYNEQFF
TGTGCCAGCAGCTTGGGAGCAACCTACAATGAGCAGTTCTTC
>TRBJ2-1|TRBV4-1|-|-
CASSQTRARGYNEQFF
TGCGCCAGCAGCCAGACGAGGGCCCGGGGGTACAATGAGCAGTTCTTC
>TRBJ1-5|TRBV6-2/TRBV6-3|-|-
CASSRREGSNQPQHF
TGTGCCAGCAGCCGCAGGGAAGGGAGCAATCAGCCCCAGCATTTT
>TRBJ2-5|TRBV29-1|-|TRBD1
CSATTGDRETQYF
TGCAGCGCCACGACAGGGGATCGGGAGACCCAGTACTTC
>TRBJ1-1|TRBV19|-|-
CASSIIGSGTLNTEAFF
TGTGCCAGTAGTATAATCGGGAGTGGGACCTTGAACACTGAAGCTTTCTTT
>TRBJ2-1|TRBV19|-|TRBD2
CASSMGGGAYNEQFF
TGTGCCAGTAGTATGGGCGGGGGGGCCTACAATGAGCAGTTCTTC
>TRBJ1-4|TRBV19|-|TRBD1
CASRTGTFAPTNEKLFF
TGTGCCAGTAGGACAGGGACCTTCGCTCCAACTAATGAAAAACTGTTTTTT
>TRBJ2-1|TRBV5-1|-|-
CASSRDFSSYNEQFF
TGCGCCAGCAGTCGGGACTTCAGCTCCTACAATGAGCAGTTCTTC
>TRBJ2-3|TRBV6-1|-|TRBD1
CASSEIWTGGTDTQYF
TGTGCCAGCAGTGAAATTTGGACAGGGGGCACAGATACGCAGTATTTT
>TRBJ2-1|TRBV9|few|-
CASSVTIYNEQFF
TGTGCCAGCAGCGTGACTATCTACAATGAGCAGTTCTTC
>TRBJ2-1|TRBV28|-|-
CASGWQTGRSLNEQFF
TGTGCCAGCGGCTGGCAGACAGGAAGGAGCCTCAATGAGCAGTTCTTC
>TRBJ1-2|TRBV5-1|few|-
CASSLVPLGGGYTF
TGCGCCAGCAGCTTAGTACCGCTCGGAGGAGGCTACACCTTC
>TRBJ1-3|TRBV18|-|TRBD1
CASFLDRASSGNTIYF
TGTGCCAGCTTTCTGGACAGGGCAAGCTCTGGAAACACCATATATTTT
>TRBJ2-2|TRBV14|-|TRBD1
CASSQLTGVGELFF
TGTGCCAGCAGCCAATTGACAGGGGTCGGGGAGCTGTTTTTT
>TRBJ1-5|TRBV28|-|-
CASSTTPNQPQHF
TGTGCCAGCAGTACTACTCCGAATCAGCCCCAGCATTTT
>TRBJ1-4|TRBV19|-|TRBD1
CASKKGQGASEEKLFF
TGTGCCAGTAAGAAGGGACAGGGGGCTTCGGAGGAAAAACTGTTTTTT
>TRBJ2-3|TRBV6-1|-|TRBD2
CASSEHRGLAGGSKDTQYF
TGTGCCAGCAGTGAACACCGTGGACTAGCGGGGGGGTCCAAAGATACGCAGTATTTT
>TRBJ1-4|TRBV11-2|few|-
CASSRGLLNEKLFF
TGTGCCAGCAGCCGAGGGCTACTTAATGAAAAACTGTTTTTT
>TRBJ1-2|TRBV19|-|-
CATQGSVNYGYTF
TGTGCCACCCAGGGGTCAGTCAACTATGGCTACACCTTC
>TRBJ1-1|TRBV12-3/TRBV12-4|-|-
CASTLLAGAAFF
TGTGCCAGCACTCTTCTGGCGGGTGCGGCTTTCTTT
>TRBJ2-2|TRBV28|-|TRBD2
CASSPPSGGAGGELFF
TGTGCCAGCAGCCCGCCTAGCGGGGGGGCGGGCGGGGAGCTGTTTTTT
>TRBJ1-4|TRBV25-1|few|-
CASSEPPPDEKLFF
TGTGCCAGCAGTGAACCCCCCCCGGATGAAAAACTGTTTTTT
>TRBJ2-5|TRBV28|few|-
CASSDLRGQETQYF
TGTGCCAGCAGCGACCTCCGGGGCCAAGAGACCCAGTACTTC
>TRBJ1-1|TRBV14|-|TRBD1
CASSQGTGVVTEAFF
TGTGCCAGCAGCCAAGGGACAGGAGTGGTCACTGAAGCTTTCTTT
>TRBJ1-5|TRBV2|-|-
CASGEGTGNGPQHF
TGTGCCAGCGGGGAGGGGACGGGGAATGGGCCCCAGCATTTT
>TRBJ1-6|TRBV2|few|-
CASSEALHYLHF
TGTGCCAGCAGTGAAGCGCTTCACTACCTCCACTTT
>TRBJ1-5|TRBV2|-|-
CASRFAVSGQPQHF
TGTGCCAGCAGGTTTGCAGTTAGCGGCCAGCCCCAGCATTTT
>TRBJ1-2|TRBV9|-|-
CASSATGLDGYTF
TGTGCCAGCAGCGCCACAGGGTTGGATGGCTACACCTTC
>TRBJ2-5|TRBV7-2|-|TRBD2
CASSPFGGNPSGETQYF
TGTGCCAGCAGCCCATTCGGGGGGAACCCGTCCGGGGAGACCCAGTACTTC
>TRBJ1-4|TRBV28|-|TRBD1
CASLDRGPEKLFF
TGTGCCAGTCTCGACAGGGGGCCTGAAAAACTGTTTTTT
>TRBJ1-6|TRBV9|few|TRBD1
CASSVGTGVSGSPLHF
TGTGCCAGCAGCGTAGGTACAGGGGTGAGCGGATCACCCCTCCACTTT
>TRBJ1-1|TRBV5-1|-|TRBD1
CASSLGQQNTEAFF
TGCGCCAGCAGCCTGGGACAGCAGAACACTGAAGCTTTCTTT
>TRBJ1-1|TRBV3-1/TRBV3-2|-|TRBD1
CASSLGTGHTEAFF
TGTGCCAGCAGCCTAGGGACAGGGCACACTGAAGCTTTCTTT
>TRBJ1-5|TRBV4-1|-|-
CASSRTGVSNQPQHF
TGCGCCAGCAGCCGCACGGGGGTAAGCAATCAGCCCCAGCATTTT
>TRBJ1-1|TRBV5-1|-|-
CASNRGGPGNTEAFF
TGCGCCAGCAACCGCGGGGGCCCTGGAAACACTGAAGCTTTCTTT
>TRBJ2-5|TRBV7-9|-|TRBD1
CASSTTRGNQETQYF
TGTGCCAGCAGCACAACCAGGGGGAACCAAGAGACCCAGTACTTC
>TRBJ2-5|TRBV18|-|TRBD1
CASSPAGTGGWETQYF
TGTGCCAGCTCACCGGCGGGGACAGGGGGCTGGGAGACCCAGTACTTC
>TRBJ2-5|TRBV27|-|TRBD1
CASRPQGALETQYF
TGTGCCAGCAGGCCACAGGGGGCACTAGAGACCCAGTACTTC
>TRBJ1-1|TRBV9|-|TRBD1
CASSSRGTGVSEAFF
TGTGCCAGCAGCTCTCGGGGGACAGGAGTCTCGGAAGCTTTCTTT
>TRBJ1-6|TRBV28|-|-
CASRTTGSGNSPLHF
TGTGCCAGCAGGACCACAGGGTCCGGGAATTCACCCCTCCACTTT
>TRBJ1-1|TRBV19|-|-
CASSIPYTFRDTEAFF
TGTGCCAGTAGTATCCCGTATACCTTCCGGGACACTGAAGCTTTCTTT
>TRBJ2-1|TRBV29-1|-|-
CSVGAGALQFF
-
>TRBJ2-2|TRBV28|-|TRBD1
CASSMPGTGAGELFF
TGTGCCAGCAGTATGCCCGGGACAGGGGCCGGGGAGCTGTTTTTT